This T cell receptor (beta chain) was captured in a study of identical twins. Notes on the study in general: Sequences that were out-of-frame, alpha and twin-shared displayed an excess of low generation probability.

Template switching supplied a universal primer site; unique molecular identifiers were carried on the cDNA. One entry per CDR3 protein, called by TCRdb with MiXCR from the 5' RACE reads. The sample shows roughly 690,000 distinct CDR3 sequences, 21% of them seen only once. V was cut by 3 bases and J by 8 bases, with 11 bases left in between. This CDR3 is built from 14 residues. Germline V CDR1 and CDR2: SGHTA, FQGNSA. This clonotype was seen more than once but under ten times. Its antigen is not identified. In addition, the sample was reused for a study of T cells expressing NK-cell markers.

Specimen: PBMCs. This receptor was taken from a woman under 30 in good health. This rearrangement joins TRBV7-2 to TRBJ1-6; D is uncertain. The CDR3 protein is CASSLTVADSPLHF. The CDR3 nucleotides read TGTGCCAGCAGCTTGACGGTGGCGGATTCACCCCTCCACTTT.